Shown below are 14 T cell receptor beta chains from a single sample sequenced in a study of blood T cell repertoires in COVID-19. Measured with immunoSEQ multiplex PCR; TCRdb has only the in-frame clones, and not every one. Here the sample spans some 270,000 clones, nearly 90% being singletons. Sequences were obtained from peripheral blood. The receptors here all came from a woman in her thirties or forties who had recovered from COVID-19.

The chain combines TRBV27 with TRBJ1-6; D unclear. Germline CDR1 and CDR2: MNHEY and SMNVEV (reference sequence). Trimming took off 6 bases at V and 2 bases at J, with 8 bases between the two ends. This CDR3 has 14 residues. The CDR3 reads CASSVETYNSPLHF. As DNA, the CDR3 is TGTGCCAGCAGCGTAGAAACCTATAATTCACCCCTCCACTTT.

The chain recombines TRBV5-1 with TRBJ2-7; 16 nucleotides line up with TRBD2. J gave up 3 bases and V 3 bases, and 6 bases lay outside the gene matches. The germline V gene has CDR1 SGHRS and CDR2 YFSETQ. The CDR3 runs to 17 residues. CDR3 protein: CASSSGLAGGPLYEQYF. The CDR3 DNA reads as TGCGCCAGCAGCTCGGGACTAGCGGGGGGGCCACTCTACGAGCAGTACTTC. Supplemented by reference TRBV5-1 and TRBJ2-7, the full variable domain reads KAGVTQTPRYLIKTRGQQVTLSCSPISGHRSVSWYQQTPGQGLQFLFEYFSETQRNKGNFPGRFSGRQFSNSRSEMNVSTLELGDSALYLCASSSGLAGGPLYEQYFGPGTRLTVT.

The chain recombines TRBV18 with TRBJ1-5; D gene unclear. This CDR3 has 14 amino acids. CDR1 KGHSH and CDR2 LQKENI come from the germline V gene. V lost 5 bases and J lost 2, with 10 bases in between. CDR3 loop: CASSSRHRNQPQHF. CDR3 DNA sequence: TGTGCCAGCTCATCGCGACACCGCAATCAGCCCCAGCATTTT.

The chain joins TRBV18 to TRBJ2-1; D may be TRBD1 (5 bases). Germline loops: CDR1 KGHSH, CDR2 LQKENI. The CDR3 has 15 residues. Trimming pared 0 bases from V and 6 bases from J, leaving 12 bases between. The CDR3 DNA sequence: TGTGCCAGCTCACCACCCATGGGGCTCCTCAATGAGCAGTTCTTC. Translating it yields CASSPPMGLLNEQFF.

This clone was seen more than once but under ten times. Here the CDR3 reads CASSPAARETQYF. CDR3 nucleotides: TGTGCCAGCAGCCCCGCGGCGAGGGAGACCCAGTACTTC. This rearrangement joins TRBV28 to TRBJ2-5; D ambiguous. The germline gives CDR1 MDHEN, CDR2 SYDVKM. The CDR3 extends over 13 amino acids. V was trimmed by 6 bases and J by 5 bases, leaving 13 bases between them. Based on the CDR3 plus reference TRBV28 and TRBJ2-5, the full variable domain is DVKVTQSSRYLVKRTGEKVFLECVQDMDHENMFWYRQDPGLGLRLIYFSYDVKMKEKGDIPEGYSVSREKKERFSLILESASTNQTSMYLCASSPAARETQYFGPGTRLLVL.

V and J are TRBV19 and TRBJ1-1; D might be TRBD1 (5 bases). The CDR3 is 13 residues long. Germline V gene sequence: CDR1 LNHDA, CDR2 SQIVND (reference sequence). Trimming removed 10 bases from V and 4 bases from J, with 16 bases in between. This CDR3 reads CATRVGGSTEAFF. CDR3 coding DNA: TGTGCCACTAGAGTGGGGGGAAGCACTGAAGCTTTCTTT.

This clone was observed a handful of times. The V and J genes are TRBV19 and TRBJ1-5; possibly TRBD1 for D (5 bases). The CDR3 totals 13 residues. Germline loops: CDR1 LNHDA, CDR2 SQIVND (reference sequence). V was pared by 8 bases and J by 2 bases, with 10 bases between. CDR3 nucleotides: TGTGCCAGTCAGGGATTGGGCAATCAGCCCCAGCATTTT. Translating it yields CASQGLGNQPQHF.

The chain recombines TRBV6-5 with TRBJ1-3, with a weak D call TRBD1 (6 bases). The CDR3 sequence is 16 residues long. V lost 4 bases and J 4 bases, leaving 17 bases between the germline ends. The germline gives CDR1 MNHEY, CDR2 SVGAGI. CDR3 region: CASSSPGTGLGNTIYF. The CDR3 DNA sequence: TGTGCCAGCAGTTCCCCCGGAACAGGGCTGGGAAACACCATATATTTT.

The rearrangement joins TRBV7-2 to TRBJ2-3; 7 bases are a match to TRBD1. Germline V gene sequence: CDR1 SGHTA, CDR2 FQGNSA. The CDR3 has 15 amino acids. Unmatched junction bases numbered 11, after V lost 5 bases and J lost 6 bases. The CDR3 sequence: CASSDLGQPPDTQYF. The CDR3 nucleotides are TGTGCCAGCAGCGACCTGGGACAGCCTCCGGATACGCAGTATTTT.

In this sample, this clone turned up once. The chain employs TRBV18 and TRBJ1-3; perhaps TRBD1 as D (6 bases). Trimming took 3 bases from V and 0 from J, leaving 9 bases between them. CDR3 length: 15 amino acids. The V gene's germline CDR1 is KGHSH and CDR2 LQKENI. The DNA for the CDR3 is TGTGCCAGCTCACCCACGGGACACTCTGGAAACACCATATATTTT. Encoded protein: CASSPTGHSGNTIYF.

In its sample, this clone was seen a few times. The V and J genes are TRBV14 and TRBJ1-1; D not resolved. Deletions cut 3 bases from V and 4 bases from J, with 9 bases between. CDR3 size: 13 residues. Germline V lookup: CDR1 SGHDN, CDR2 FVKESK. CDR3 DNA: TGTGCCAGCAGCCAGTACCTCGGCACTGAAGCTTTCTTT. This gives the protein CASSQYLGTEAFF.

V is TRBV30 and J is TRBJ1-6; the D gene is possibly TRBD1 (5 bases). This CDR3 is 11 amino acids long. V was trimmed by 5 bases and J by 7 bases, leaving 6 bases between them. Germline CDR1 and CDR2: GTSNPN and SVGIG (reference sequence). The CDR3 is CAWSGNSPLHF. The CDR3 bases are TGTGCCTGGTCAGGGAATTCACCCCTCCACTTT. The full variable domain, its missing parts supplied by reference TRBV30 and TRBJ1-6, is SQTIHQWPATLVQPVGSPLSLECTVEGTSNPNLYWYRQAAGRGLQLLFYSVGIGQISSEVPQNLSASRPQDRQFILSSKKLLLSDSGFYLCAWSGNSPLHFGNGTRLTVT.

V usage is TRBV2 and J usage is TRBJ2-2; TRBD2 matches at 9 bases. This CDR3 contains 16 residues. V trimming: 6 bases; J trimming: 4 bases; junction bases outside the gene matches: 9. Germline V gene sequence: CDR1 SNHLY, CDR2 FYNNEI. The CDR3 DNA follows: TGTGCCAGCAGAGCCTTTAGCGGGAGTGGCACCGGGGAGCTGTTTTTT. This encodes CASRAFSGSGTGELFF. Using reference TRBV2 and TRBJ2-2 for the parts outside the CDR3, the full variable domain is EPEVTQTPSHQVTQMGQEVILRCVPISNHLYFYWYRQILGQKVEFLVSFYNNEISEKSEIFDDQFSVERPDGSNFTLKIRSTKLEDSAMYFCASRAFSGSGTGELFFGEGSRLTVL.

The gene calls are TRBV7-9 and TRBJ1-2; 8 bases fit TRBD1. Germline loops: CDR1 SEHNR, CDR2 FQNEAQ (reference sequence). The CDR3 covers 12 residues. V lost 6 bases to trimming and J lost 8 bases; unmatched junction nucleotides: 5. The CDR3 DNA is TGTGCCAGCAGTCAGGGGGCGCGGGGCTACACCTTC. Translating gives CASSQGARGYTF.